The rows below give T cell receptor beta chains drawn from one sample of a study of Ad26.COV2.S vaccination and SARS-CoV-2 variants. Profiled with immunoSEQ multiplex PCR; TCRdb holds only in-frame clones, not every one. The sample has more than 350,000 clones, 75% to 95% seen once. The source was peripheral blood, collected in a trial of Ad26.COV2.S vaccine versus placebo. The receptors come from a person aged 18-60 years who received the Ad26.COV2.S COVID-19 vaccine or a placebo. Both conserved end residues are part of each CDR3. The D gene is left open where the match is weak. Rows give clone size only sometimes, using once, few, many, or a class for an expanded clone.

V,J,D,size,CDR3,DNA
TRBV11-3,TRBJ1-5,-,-,CASDKGRGLDQPQHF,TGTGCCAGCGATAAAGGCAGGGGCCTTGATCAGCCCCAGCATTTT
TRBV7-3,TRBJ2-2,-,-,CASSTQAADTGKLFF,TGTGCCAGCAGCACTCAGGCGGCCGACACCGGGAAGCTGTTTTTT
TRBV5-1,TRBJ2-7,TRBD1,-,CASSATGQGSEQYF,TGCGCCAGCAGCGCAACGGGACAGGGATCCGAGCAGTACTTC
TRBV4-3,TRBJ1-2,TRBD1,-,CASSQGLDRIYGYTF,TGCGCCAGCAGCCAAGGGCTGGACAGGATCTATGGCTACACCTTC
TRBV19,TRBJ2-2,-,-,CASSIPGNTGELFF,TGTGCCAGTAGTATACCTGGAAACACCGGGGAGCTGTTTTTT
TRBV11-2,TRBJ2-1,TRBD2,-,CASSPIAGDHYNEQFF,TGTGCCAGCAGCCCGATAGCGGGAGACCACTACAATGAGCAGTTCTTC
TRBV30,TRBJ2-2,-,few,CAWSMGTGELFF,TGTGCCTGGAGTATGGGGACCGGGGAGCTGTTTTTT
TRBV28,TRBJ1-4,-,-,CASSLFGAPNEKLFF,TGTGCCAGCAGTTTATTCGGGGCCCCAAATGAAAAACTGTTTTTT
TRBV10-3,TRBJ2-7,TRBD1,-,CAISTTGGYEQYF,TGTGCCATCAGTACTACAGGGGGCTACGAGCAGTACTTC
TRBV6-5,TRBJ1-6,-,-,CASSYGGQRNSPLHF,TGTGCCAGCAGTTATGGGGGGCAGCGAAATTCACCCCTCCACTTT
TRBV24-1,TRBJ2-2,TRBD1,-,CATSEDRAGELFF,TGTGCCACCAGTGAAGACAGGGCCGGGGAGCTGTTTTTT
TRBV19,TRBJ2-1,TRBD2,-,CASNGRAGGYHEQFF,TGTGCCAGTAATGGTAGGGCGGGAGGGTACCATGAGCAGTTCTTC
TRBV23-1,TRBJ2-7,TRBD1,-,CASSNRTGVHEQYF,TGCGCCAGCAGTAACAGGACAGGGGTCCACGAGCAGTACTTC
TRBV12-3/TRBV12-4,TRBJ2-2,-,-,CASSFGGPGELFF,TGTGCCAGCAGTTTTGGGGGACCCGGGGAGCTGTTTTTT
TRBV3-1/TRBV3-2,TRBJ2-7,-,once,CASSPMGGASSYEQYF,TGTGCCAGCAGCCCGATGGGGGGGGCTAGCTCCTACGAGCAGTACTTC
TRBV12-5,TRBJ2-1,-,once,CASGLVQESGYNEQFF,TGTGCTAGTGGTTTGGTACAGGAGAGCGGATACAATGAGCAGTTCTTC
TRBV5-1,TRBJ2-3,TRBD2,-,CASSEAGVGLAGVNAQYF,TGCGCCAGCAGCGAGGCGGGTGTGGGGCTAGCGGGAGTAAACGCGCAGTATTTT
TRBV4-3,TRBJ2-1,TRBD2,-,CASSQEWDAGVGYNEQFF,TGCGCCAGCAGCCAAGAATGGGATGCGGGAGTAGGGTACAATGAGCAGTTCTTC
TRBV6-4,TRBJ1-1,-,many,CASSDSDNTEAFF,TGTGCCAGCAGTGACTCGGACAACACTGAAGCTTTCTTT
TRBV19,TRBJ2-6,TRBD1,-,CASTRRTGGSGANVLTF,TGTGCCAGTACCCGCCGGACAGGGGGCAGTGGGGCCAACGTCCTGACTTTC
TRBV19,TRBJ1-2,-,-,CASSIEGAPHYGYTF,TGTGCCAGTAGTATTGAGGGTGCCCCCCACTATGGCTACACCTTC
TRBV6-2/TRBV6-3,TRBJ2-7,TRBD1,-,CASSGTGLSYEQYF,TGTGCCAGCAGTGGGACAGGGCTCTCCTACGAGCAGTACTTC
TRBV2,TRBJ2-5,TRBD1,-,CASSRDRGVETQYF,TGTGCCAGCAGTCGGGACAGGGGAGTGGAGACCCAGTACTTC
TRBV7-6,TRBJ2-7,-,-,CASSLVAFSSYEQYF,TGTGCCAGCAGCTTAGTTGCCTTTAGCTCCTACGAGCAGTACTTC
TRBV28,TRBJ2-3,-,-,CASSSPGGRPPDTQYF,TGTGCCAGCAGTTCTCCAGGGGGGAGGCCGCCGGATACGCAGTATTTT
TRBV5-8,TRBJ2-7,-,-,CASNGRRSYEQYF,TGTGCCAGCAACGGAAGGAGGTCCTACGAGCAGTACTTC
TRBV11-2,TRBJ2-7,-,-,CASSFWQGSYEQYF,TGTGCCAGCAGCTTTTGGCAGGGGAGCTACGAGCAGTACTTC
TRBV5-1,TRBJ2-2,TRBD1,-,CASSLGEGASGELFF,TGCGCCAGCAGCTTGGGAGAGGGGGCTAGCGGGGAGCTGTTTTTT
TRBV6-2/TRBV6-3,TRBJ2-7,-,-,CASSRESSYEQYF,TGTGCCAGCAGTCGGGAGTCCTCCTACGAGCAGTACTTC
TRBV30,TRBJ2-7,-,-,CAWRGPSSYEQYF,TGTGCCTGGAGAGGACCGAGTAGCTACGAGCAGTACTTC
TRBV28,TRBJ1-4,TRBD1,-,CASRSTGDPNEKLFF,TGTGCCAGCAGATCGACAGGGGATCCGAATGAAAAACTGTTTTTT
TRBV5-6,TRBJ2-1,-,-,CASSLDAGLNYNEQFF,TGTGCCAGCAGCTTGGACGCTGGACTGAACTACAATGAGCAGTTCTTC
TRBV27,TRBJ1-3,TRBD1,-,CASSSRTGLSGNTIYF,TGTGCCAGCAGTTCTAGGACAGGGCTCTCTGGAAACACCATATATTTT
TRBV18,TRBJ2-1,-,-,CASSPSLLPHEQFF,TGTGCCAGCTCACCCAGTCTCCTCCCCCATGAGCAGTTCTTC
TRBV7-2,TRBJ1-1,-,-,CASSLIGLPEAFF,TGTGCCAGCAGCTTAATAGGCCTTCCGGAAGCTTTCTTT
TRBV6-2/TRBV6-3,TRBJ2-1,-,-,CASSYSRSNNEQFF,TGTGCCAGCAGTTACTCCAGGAGCAACAATGAGCAGTTCTTC
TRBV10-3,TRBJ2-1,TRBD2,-,CAIKALSGYNEQFF,TGTGCCATCAAAGCTCTTAGCGGGTACAATGAGCAGTTCTTC
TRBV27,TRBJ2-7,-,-,CASSKGVRGYEQYF,TGTGCCAGCAGTAAAGGGGTCAGGGGTTACGAGCAGTACTTC
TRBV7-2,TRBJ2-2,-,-,CASSLDPMNTGELFF,TGTGCCAGCAGCTTAGATCCCATGAACACCGGGGAGCTGTTTTTT
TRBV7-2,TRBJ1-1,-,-,CASSPVGRNTEAFF,TGTGCCAGCTCGCCGGTGGGGAGGAACACTGAAGCTTTCTTT
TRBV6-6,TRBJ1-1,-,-,CASSYLSQGTEAFF,TGTGCCAGCAGTTACCTTTCTCAGGGAACTGAAGCTTTCTTT
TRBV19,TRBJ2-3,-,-,CASSILGANTDTQYF,TGTGCCAGTAGTATCCTGGGGGCCAACACAGATACGCAGTATTTT
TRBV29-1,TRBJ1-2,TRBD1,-,CSVLTGEDYGYTF,TGCAGCGTTTTGACAGGGGAGGACTATGGCTACACCTTC
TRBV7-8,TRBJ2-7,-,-,CASSPELVGWNYEQYF,TGTGCCAGCAGCCCAGAACTCGTCGGGTGGAACTACGAGCAGTACTTC
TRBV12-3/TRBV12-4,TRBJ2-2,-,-,CASSPGQAGELFF,TGTGCCAGCAGTCCCGGACAAGCCGGGGAGCTGTTTTTT
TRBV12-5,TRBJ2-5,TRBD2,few,CARAGGGETQYF,TGTGCTAGGGCGGGGGGGGGAGAGACCCAGTACTTC
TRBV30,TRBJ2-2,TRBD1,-,CAWSQTGPGELFF,TGTGCCTGGAGCCAGACAGGGCCCGGGGAGCTGTTTTTT